This T cell receptor (beta chain) was sequenced during a study of cytomegalovirus exposure and HLA in healthy donors. Whole-study findings and limits: There were around 160 TCR beta chains listed as cytomegalovirus-associated. An apparent linkage of common viral pathogens to several of the most significant clusters emerged in a later analysis.

The donors, nominally healthy at sampling, likely had unrecorded immune exposures. V was pared by 1 base and J by 3 bases, with 3 bases of the junction left unmatched. Germline CDR1 reads LNHDA; CDR2 reads SQIVND (reference sequence). This CDR3 is built from 14 residues. A word on this clone: The antigen remains unidentified. Other DNA sequences of this sample code for an identical CDR3.

13 Jbeta primers and 60 Vbeta primers were used for the PCR. The protocol was immunoSEQ multiplex PCR, while the TCRdb copy is restricted to in-frame clones and leaves out a portion. Of approximately 110,000 clones in the sample, around 77% were seen once. The receptor was isolated from a woman in her thirties in good health and CMV-seropositive. This sequence joins TRBV19 and TRBJ2-7, with TRBD1 identical over 7 bases. Sequencing input: PBMCs. The CDR3 spells CASSIGQGFYEQYF. CDR3 coding DNA: TGTGCCAGTAGTATAGGACAGGGATTCTACGAGCAGTACTTC. The whole variable domain, filled in from reference TRBV19 and TRBJ2-7, reads DGGITQSPKYLFRKEGQNVTLSCEQNLNHDAMYWYRQDPGQGLRLIYYSQIVNDFQKGDIAEGYSVSREKKESFPLTVTSAQKNPTAFYLCASSIGQGFYEQYFGPGTRLTVT.